The source of this TCR beta chain is a study of shared clonotypes between healthy human individuals. Study-wide results and caveats: As a rule, naive subsets had a larger estimated richness than memory subsets. It was the few donors that limited the genetic and exposure-history diversity represented.

The authors' processing: Because ImmunoSEQ provided only junction sequences with no quality scores, the filtering differed. The table came from immunoSEQ multiplex PCR; TCRdb's copy has only in-frame clones and leaves some out. That table gives V, J and clone size, and the DNA gave D and trimming. This sample has just over 2,000,000 clones, with approximately 94% found just once. Comment on this clone: Antigen: not known.

Trimming pared 0 bases from V and 5 bases from J, leaving 8 bases between. The germline CDR1 and CDR2 sequences are LGHNA and YSLEER. The length of the CDR3 is 14 residues. CD45RO-negative CD8 cells positively selected for CCR7 made up the naive population, which excluded terminally differentiated effector memory CD45RA+ cells. Caucasian adults living in Nashville, Tennessee, provided all samples. The sequence derives from a man aged 18 to 29 in good health. The source material was naive CD8+ T cells sorted from blood. V usage is TRBV4-3 and J usage is TRBJ1-5, with D possibly matching TRBD1 (5 bases). The CDR3 region is CASSQETGDQPQHF. The CDR3, as DNA: TGCGCCAGCAGCCAAGAAACGGGGGATCAGCCCCAGCATTTT.